This is a list of T cell receptor beta chains from one sample in a study of T cells in Graves' hyperthyroidism and ophthalmopathy. Via MiXCR, TCRdb re-called the multiplex PCR reads, giving one row per CDR3 protein. This table holds 530,000 or so distinct CDR3 sequences, roughly 15% found once. The sample was blood. These receptor sequences come from a woman in her late teens or twenties with Graves' ophthalmopathy. The CDR3 runs from the conserved cysteine through the conserved F or W. D genes are given only for firm matches. Rows may omit the clone size; those that give it use once, few, many or a size class.

size: many; J: TRBJ2-7; D: TRBD2; V: TRBV12-3/TRBV12-4; DNA: TGTGCCAGCAGCCCCCTCCTAGCGGGAGGAAACGAGCAGTACTTC; CDR3: CASSPLLAGGNEQYF
size: .; J: TRBJ2-7; D: .; V: TRBV7-9; DNA: TGTGCCAGCAGCTTAGAGACGACGGCCTACGAGCAGCACTTC; CDR3: CASSLETTAYEQHF
size: .; J: TRBJ2-3; D: TRBD2; V: TRBV6-4; DNA: TGTGCCAGCAGTGACCAAAGCGGGGGGGCCGGCACAGATACGCAGTATTTT; CDR3: CASSDQSGGAGTDTQYF
size: many; J: TRBJ2-7; D: .; V: TRBV5-1; DNA: TGCGCCAGCAGCTTTCGTAGCAGTGCCTACGAGCAGTACTTC; CDR3: CASSFRSSAYEQYF
size: .; J: TRBJ2-3; D: TRBD1; V: TRBV4-1; DNA: TGCGCCAGCAGACCCGGGACAGGGGTATTAGATACGCAGTATTTT; CDR3: CASRPGTGVLDTQYF
size: many; J: TRBJ1-6; D: .; V: TRBV3-1; DNA: TGTGCCAGCAGCCAAACGGGGGTTAATTCACCCCTCCACTTT; CDR3: CASSQTGVNSPLHF
size: few; J: TRBJ2-7; D: TRBD1; V: TRBV5-5; DNA: TGTGCCAGCAGCTACCAGACAGGGGCGCCGGTCTACGAGCAGTACTTC; CDR3: CASSYQTGAPVYEQYF
size: many; J: TRBJ2-1; D: .; V: TRBV7-3; DNA: TGTGCCAGCAGCAACTCCGGGACAGAGCAGTTCTTC; CDR3: CASSNSGTEQFF
size: .; J: TRBJ2-3; D: .; V: TRBV30; DNA: TGTGCCTGGGTCGTCACAGATACGCAGTATTTT; CDR3: CAWVVTDTQYF
size: .; J: TRBJ2-3; D: TRBD1; V: TRBV6-2/TRBV6-3; DNA: TGTGCCAGCAGTTATCACCGGGACAGGAGCACAGATACGCAGTATTTT; CDR3: CASSYHRDRSTDTQYF
size: few; J: TRBJ1-2; D: TRBD1; V: TRBV6-4; DNA: TGTGCCAGCAGTGACTCGACAGGGAATGGCTACACCTTC; CDR3: CASSDSTGNGYTF
size: .; J: TRBJ2-1; D: TRBD2; V: TRBV6-1; DNA: TGTGCCAGCAGTGAGGGAGCGGGAGGGCCGTTTGAGCAGTTCTTC; CDR3: CASSEGAGGPFEQFF
size: once; J: TRBJ1-2; D: .; V: TRBV20-1; DNA: TGCAGTGCTCTACCGGCGTCTGGGGGCTACACCTTC; CDR3: CSALPASGGYTF
size: many; J: TRBJ2-3; D: .; V: TRBV28; DNA: TGTGCCAGCAGTGAATTCACAGATACGCAGTATTTT; CDR3: CASSEFTDTQYF
size: many; J: TRBJ2-1; D: TRBD2; V: TRBV9; DNA: TGTGCCAGCAGCCTACTAGCGGGAGCCACCAATGAGCAGTTCTTC; CDR3: CASSLLAGATNEQFF
size: many; J: TRBJ2-7; D: .; V: TRBV6-2/TRBV6-3; DNA: TGTGCCAGCAGTTACGGCCCCACAGTTCTCTACGAGCAGTACTTC; CDR3: CASSYGPTVLYEQYF
size: .; J: TRBJ2-1; D: TRBD2; V: TRBV6-1; DNA: TGTGCCAGCAGTGAAGGGGGGACTAGCAAGGATGAGCAGTTCTTC; CDR3: CASSEGGTSKDEQFF
size: many; J: TRBJ1-4; D: .; V: TRBV6-5; DNA: TGTGCCAGCAGTTACCTCGATTTTGGGGAAAAACTGTTTTTT; CDR3: CASSYLDFGEKLFF
size: few; J: TRBJ1-4; D: .; V: TRBV5-5; DNA: TGTGCCAGCAGCTTGGACCCGAGAAGAGAAAAACTGTTTTTT; CDR3: CASSLDPRREKLFF
size: .; J: TRBJ2-7; D: .; V: TRBV20-1; DNA: TGCAGTGCTGATAAACTCTACGAGCAGTACTTC; CDR3: CSADKLYEQYF
size: many; J: TRBJ2-4; D: .; V: TRBV27; DNA: TGTGCCAGCCAATCCGCAGGGGCGGAGAACATTCAGTACTTC; CDR3: CASQSAGAENIQYF
size: many; J: TRBJ2-1; D: .; V: TRBV30; DNA: TGTGCCTGGAGCTTTTGGTCCACCGGGACCAGGGACCGCAATGAGCAGTTCTTC; CDR3: CAWSFWSTGTRDRNEQFF
size: many; J: TRBJ2-7; D: .; V: TRBV28; DNA: TGTGCCAGCAGTTTACGTCAGCTTCGAGAGCAGTACTTC; CDR3: CASSLRQLREQYF
size: .; J: TRBJ1-5; D: .; V: TRBV2; DNA: TGTGCCAGCAAAGAGGGGGGGGCGAATCAGCCCCAGCATTTT; CDR3: CASKEGGANQPQHF
size: .; J: TRBJ2-1; D: .; V: TRBV12-5; DNA: TGTGCTAGTGGTTTGCCCGCGGGGCCGGGCTCCTACAATGAGCAGTTCTTC; CDR3: CASGLPAGPGSYNEQFF
size: .; J: TRBJ2-3; D: .; V: TRBV27; DNA: TGTGCCAGCAGTGTATTTCCGTCAGCAGATACGCAGTATTTT; CDR3: CASSVFPSADTQYF
size: few; J: TRBJ1-2; D: .; V: TRBV7-9; DNA: TGTGCCAGCAGCTTAGATAGTACGGCAGCCTACTATGGCTACACCTTC; CDR3: CASSLDSTAAYYGYTF
size: many; J: TRBJ2-1; D: TRBD2; V: TRBV27; DNA: TGTGCCAGCAGTTTCGGCGGGAGGGCCGCCTACAATGAGCAGTTCTTC; CDR3: CASSFGGRAAYNEQFF
size: .; J: TRBJ1-2; D: TRBD1; V: TRBV2; DNA: TGTGCCAGCAGTGAGCAGGGACAGGGAATGGATGGCTACACCTTC; CDR3: CASSEQGQGMDGYTF
size: many; J: TRBJ2-3; D: .; V: TRBV2; DNA: TGTGCCAGCAGTGAAGTATGGGCTACGCAGTATTTT; CDR3: CASSEVWATQYF
size: many; J: TRBJ2-1; D: TRBD2; V: TRBV7-9; DNA: TGTGCCAGCACCGGGACTAGCGGCAATGAGCAGTTCTTC; CDR3: CASTGTSGNEQFF
size: .; J: TRBJ2-3; D: .; V: TRBV30; DNA: TGTGCCTGGAGTGATGCAGGCACTAGCACAGATACGCAGTATTTT; CDR3: CAWSDAGTSTDTQYF
size: .; J: TRBJ1-5; D: .; V: TRBV6-1; DNA: TGTGCCAGCAGCCCGGAGGGAGGAATCGGTCCCCAGCATTTT; CDR3: CASSPEGGIGPQHF
size: .; J: TRBJ2-3; D: .; V: TRBV10-3; DNA: TGTGCCATCAGTGAGTCGGCAGATACGCAGTATTTT; CDR3: CAISESADTQYF
size: many; J: TRBJ2-7; D: .; V: TRBV30; DNA: TGTGCCTGGAGTGTACCGCCCCCCTGGACGGGTTCCTACGAGCAGTACTTC; CDR3: CAWSVPPPWTGSYEQYF
size: few; J: TRBJ2-7; D: .; V: TRBV5-1; DNA: TGCGCCAGCAGCTTGAACCTGGCAACCTACGAGCAGTACTTC; CDR3: CASSLNLATYEQYF
size: many; J: TRBJ1-5; D: .; V: TRBV3-1; DNA: TGTGCCAGCAGCCAAGATACCCAGCTCAATCAGCCCCAGCATTTT; CDR3: CASSQDTQLNQPQHF
size: many; J: TRBJ2-3; D: .; V: TRBV5-1; DNA: TGCGCCAGCAGCTTGAACTGGGCCGACACAGATACGCAGTATTTT; CDR3: CASSLNWADTDTQYF
size: few; J: TRBJ2-7; D: .; V: TRBV5-8; DNA: TGTGCCAGCAGCGTCCGGGACGAAGCCTACGAGCAGTACTTC; CDR3: CASSVRDEAYEQYF
size: .; J: TRBJ2-1; D: .; V: TRBV18; DNA: TGTGCCAGCTCACCCAGGAGGGACCAAGGCAATGAGCAGTTCTTC; CDR3: CASSPRRDQGNEQFF